Below, 21 T cell receptor beta chains from the same sample are listed, as sequenced in a study of shared clonotypes between healthy human individuals. The repertoire was sequenced with immunoSEQ multiplex PCR; TCRdb's copy has only in-frame clones and lacks some. The profile shows 2 million or so clones, 85% to 95% of them singletons. Input material: naive CD4+ T cells sorted from blood. Subset described: CD45RA+ positively selected. Receptors were obtained from a man aged 18 to 29 in good health.

In its sample, this clone was seen once. A junction end diverges from the germline sequence, so it may reflect a read error. The chain is built from TRBV6-4 and TRBJ2-1, with D possibly TRBD1 on 5 matching bases. CDR1 is MRHNA, CDR2 SNTAGT, per germline. The CDR3 has 12 amino acids. The CDR3 spells CASSDSGLGRVF. CDR3 in DNA: TGTGCCAGCAGTGACTCGGGGCTAGGCCGGGTCTTC.

This clone was counted a single time. V is TRBV18 and J is TRBJ1-3; D remains ambiguous. This CDR3 contains 14 residues. Germline V lookup: CDR1 KGHSH, CDR2 LQKENI. The V gene lost 6 bases and the J gene lost 0 bases, with 9 bases spanning the gap. The CDR3 DNA is TGTGCCAGCTCGGGCTCTCGCTCTGGAAACACCATATATTTT. It encodes CASSGSRSGNTIYF.

The chain employs TRBV18 and TRBJ1-5; D might be TRBD1 (6 bases). The CDR3 consists of 20 residues. V lost 3 bases, J lost 0 bases, and 24 bases lay in between. Germline assignment: CDR1 KGHSH and CDR2 LQKENI. CDR3 residues: CASSPRQALSHPYSNQPQHF. The DNA for the CDR3 is TGTGCCAGCTCACCTCGACAGGCCCTTAGTCACCCATATAGCAATCAGCCCCAGCATTTT.

This chain uses TRBV5-4 with TRBJ2-3, with D unresolved. Germline V lookup: CDR1 SGHNT, CDR2 YYREEE (reference sequence). CDR3 length: 14 residues. V gave up 0 bases and J gave up 5 bases, with 10 bases separating them. The CDR3 DNA follows: TGTGCCAGCAGCTTGGCTGGGTCGCGAGATACGCAGTATTTT. Translated: CASSLAGSRDTQYF.

The chain is built from TRBV6-1 and TRBJ2-1; TRBD1 matches 11 bases. Germline assignment: CDR1 MNHNS and CDR2 SASEGT. Germline trimming cut 4 bases from V and 2 bases from J; bases unmatched to any gene: 4. This CDR3 contains 16 residues. CDR3 DNA: TGTGCCAGCAGTGGGGGACAGGGGGGACCCTACAATGAGCAGTTCTTC. Amino acids: CASSGGQGGPYNEQFF.

The J gene is TRBJ2-3, the V gene TRBV6-5; 13 bases agree with TRBD2. Germline V gives CDR1 MNHEY, CDR2 SVGAGI. The CDR3 runs 16 residues. The trim removed 2 bases at V and 2 bases at J, leaving 1 base unmatched. CDR3: CASSYGLAGATDTQYF. CDR3 coding DNA: TGTGCCAGCAGTTACGGACTAGCGGGGGCCACAGATACGCAGTATTTT.

The chain has TRBV30 and TRBJ2-7; D tentatively fits TRBD1 or TRBD2 (6 bases each). The V end was cut by 0 bases, the J end by 0 bases, with 15 bases between. The CDR3 is made up of 16 amino acids. From germline, CDR1 is GTSNPN and CDR2 SVGIG (reference sequence). The CDR3 sequence is CAWSVEGGLSSYEQYF. For the CDR3, the DNA is TGTGCCTGGAGTGTCGAAGGGGGGCTTTCCTCCTACGAGCAGTACTTC.

V and J are TRBV6-1 and TRBJ1-5, with TRBD1 matching over 7 bases. The junction had 5 bases not matched to a gene; V was cut back by 0 bases and J by 3 bases. This CDR3 contains 16 residues. Germline V gene lookup returns CDR1 MNHNS and CDR2 SASEGT. CDR3 nucleotides: TGTGCCAGCAGTGAAGCGGCAGGGGGATTCAATCAGCCCCAGCATTTT. Protein sequence: CASSEAAGGFNQPQHF.

This chain uses TRBV20-1 with TRBJ2-7; D gene unclear. The V end lost 7 bases, the J end lost 2 bases, and 9 bases lay between the germline ends. Germline V CDR1 and CDR2: DFQATT, SNEGSKA (reference sequence). The length of the CDR3 is 11 residues. CDR3 in DNA: TGCAGTGGATACAGAACCTACGAGCAGTACTTC. Translation gives CSGYRTYEQYF.

The CDR3 reads CASSTTSGGNTGELFF. CDR3 in DNA: TGTGCCAGCAGTACGACTAGCGGGGGAAACACCGGGGAGCTGTTTTTT. The chain combines TRBV2 with TRBJ2-2, with 12 bases aligning to TRBD2. The CDR3 contains 16 residues. V was pared by 5 bases and J by 2 bases, with 3 bases of the junction left unmatched. Per germline, CDR1 SNHLY and CDR2 FYNNEI.

CDR3 in DNA: TGTGCCAGCAGCTTAGGAGCGGTACAAGAGACCCAGTACTTC. Translated: CASSLGAVQETQYF. The chain carries TRBV9 and TRBJ2-5; the D gene is possibly TRBD2 (5 bases). The CDR3 extends over 14 amino acids. Trimming shortened V by 4 bases and J by 2 bases, and 12 bases separated the two germline ends. Germline V CDR1 and CDR2: SGDLS, YYNGEE.

J is TRBJ1-6 and V is TRBV6-1; D is possibly TRBD1 (6 bases). The CDR3 runs to 14 residues. Trimming removed 7 bases from V and 6 bases from J, with 13 bases in between. CDR1 is MNHNS, CDR2 SASEGT, per germline. CDR3 coding DNA: TGTGCCAGCACGACGCAGGGGCTTAATTCACCCCTCCACTTT. This gives the protein CASTTQGLNSPLHF.

The chain uses TRBV19 and TRBJ1-6; no reliable D call. V lost 5 bases, J lost 0 bases, and 14 bases lay in between. The CDR3 totals 17 residues. Germline V lookup: CDR1 LNHDA, CDR2 SQIVND (reference sequence). The CDR3 sequence: CASSQDLGSSYNSPLHF. CDR3 nucleotides: TGTGCCAGTAGTCAAGATTTAGGAAGCTCCTATAATTCACCCCTCCACTTT.

The chain carries TRBV7-2 and TRBJ2-2; the D is unclear. Trimming pared 1 base from V and 4 bases from J, leaving 7 bases between. Germline V gene data show CDR1 as SGHTA and CDR2 as FQGNSA. This CDR3 is built from 14 residues. The CDR3 region has the DNA TGTGCCAGCAGCTTAGTTTTTCTCACCGGGGAGCTGTTTTTT. It encodes CASSLVFLTGELFF.

In nucleotides, the CDR3 is TGTGCCAGCAGCCAAGCCTATGTTACGACTGGGGCCAACGTCCTGACTTTC. Translated, it gives CASSQAYVTTGANVLTF. The rearrangement links TRBV14 to TRBJ2-6; D is uncertain. V gave up 1 base and J gave up 2 bases, with 12 bases separating them. CDR3 length: 17 amino acids. Per the germline V gene, CDR1 is SGHDN and CDR2 is FVKESK.

The rearrangement uses TRBV5-6 and TRBJ1-4; no reliable D call. The length of the CDR3 is 14 residues. Germline CDR1 reads SGHDT; CDR2 reads YYEEEE. The V and J ends lost 1 base and 8 bases respectively, with 12 bases between them. The DNA for the CDR3 is TGTGCCAGCAGCTTGTGGCGGGCTGGGGAAAAACTGTTTTTT. Amino acid sequence: CASSLWRAGEKLFF.

This clone occurred a few times. This chain joins TRBV19 and TRBJ2-1, with 7 positions matching TRBD1. Germline V CDR1 and CDR2: LNHDA, SQIVND (reference sequence). V shed 7 bases, J shed 3 bases, and the junction held 3 bases outside the gene matches. The CDR3 is made up of 13 amino acids. The CDR3 nucleotides read TGTGCCAGTACGGGACAGAACTACAATGAGCAGTTCTTC. It translates to CASTGQNYNEQFF.

V usage is TRBV5-1 and J usage is TRBJ2-1, with D unclear. The length of the CDR3 is 13 residues. Trimming took off 4 bases at V and 8 bases at J, with 13 bases between the two ends. Germline CDR1 is SGHRS and CDR2 is YFSETQ. CDR3 DNA sequence: TGCGCCAGCAGCCGGCTAGTCATCGATGAGCAGTTCTTC. Amino acids: CASSRLVIDEQFF.

The rearrangement links TRBV29-1 to TRBJ1-1; D remains unclear. Per the germline V gene, CDR1 is SQVTM and CDR2 is ANQGSEA. The V end was cut by 2 bases, the J end by 0 bases, with 4 bases between. This CDR3 has 12 residues. CDR3 protein: CSVEMLNTEAFF. DNA for the CDR3: TGCAGCGTTGAAATGTTGAACACTGAAGCTTTCTTT.

The CDR3 DNA is TGTGCCAGCAGGGCACGCGGGAGGAAGCAGTTCTTC. It translates to CASRARGRKQFF. The J gene is TRBJ2-1, the V gene TRBV28, with 8 bases matching TRBD2. Germline lookup yields CDR1 MDHEN and CDR2 SYDVKM. V lost 6 bases and J lost 11; bases outside the gene matches: 6. The length of the CDR3 is 12 residues.

This sequence joins TRBV4-1 and TRBJ1-2; tentatively, D is TRBD1 (5 bases). Trimming took 6 bases from V and 2 from J, leaving 22 bases between them. CDR3 size: 17 residues. The germline V gene encodes CDR1 MGHRA and CDR2 YSYEKL. CDR3 DNA sequence: TGCGCCAGCAGTTTTGGTTTATCGGGACTGCCGAACTATGGCTACACCTTC. Protein sequence: CASSFGLSGLPNYGYTF.